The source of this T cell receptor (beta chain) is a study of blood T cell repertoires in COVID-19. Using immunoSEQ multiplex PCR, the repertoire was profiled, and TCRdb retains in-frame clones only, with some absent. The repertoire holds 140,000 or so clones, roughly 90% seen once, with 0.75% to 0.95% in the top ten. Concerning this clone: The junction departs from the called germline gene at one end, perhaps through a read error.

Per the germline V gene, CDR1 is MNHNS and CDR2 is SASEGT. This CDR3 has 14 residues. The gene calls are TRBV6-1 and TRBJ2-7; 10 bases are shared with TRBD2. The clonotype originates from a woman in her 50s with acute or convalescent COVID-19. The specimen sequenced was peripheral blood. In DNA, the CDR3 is TGTGCCAGCAGTCAAGCGGGAGGGCTCTACGAGCAGTACTTC. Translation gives CASSQAGGLYEQYF.